This T cell receptor (beta chain) came from a study of shared clonotypes between healthy human individuals. Notes on the study in general: Clonotypes which were not shared had lower generation probabilities than clonotypes that all four donors shared.

Germline V gene sequence: CDR1 MDHEN, CDR2 SYDVKM. The CDR3 is 15 amino acids. V gave up 1 base and J gave up 5 bases; unmatched junction bases: 2. Using immunoSEQ multiplex PCR, the repertoire was profiled, and TCRdb retains in-frame clones only, with some absent. The profile covers about 550,000 clones, with roughly 96% appearing a single time and around 0.11% taken by the ten largest. A note on this clone: Antigen: not known.

Naivety among CD8 cells was defined by CD45RO negativity and positive CCR7 selection, thereby excluding terminally differentiated effector memory CD45RA+ cells. Those who donated were healthy HIV-negative adults, with no recent acute infections or vaccinations reported. The TCR originated in a young woman in good health. Material for sequencing was naive CD8+ T cells sorted from blood. The chain recombines TRBV28 with TRBJ2-1; 10 nucleotides match TRBD2. CDR3 coding DNA: TGTGCCAGCAGTTTATTGCTAGCGGGGGACAATGAGCAGTTCTTC. Translation: CASSLLLAGDNEQFF.